The 24 T cell receptor beta chains presented below share a single source sample, sequenced in a study of cytomegalovirus exposure and HLA in healthy donors (dated by TCRdb to about 2017). Libraries were made using the immunoSEQ multiplex PCR assay. The multiplex PCR relied on a mix of 60 forward primers for TCR Vbeta segments and 13 reverse primers for TCR Jbeta segments. The source is immuneACCESS, and TCRdb retained only in-frame sequences with V and J called. Part of the clones is not carried over; for the studies checked, unresolved V genes explain less than half of this, and the remainder is unexplained. In this sample the table shows about 120,000 clones, around 80% of which occur a single time. Approximately 8.8% of the sample is held by the ten biggest clonotypes. The sample comprised PBMCs. The receptors shown here come from a female donor in good health and CMV-seropositive.

The chain couples TRBV7-9 to TRBJ2-2; 7 bases align to TRBD2. V was clipped by 6 bases and J by 5 bases; unmatched bases: 6. The germline V gene has CDR1 SEHNR and CDR2 FQNEAQ (reference sequence). The CDR3 consists of 14 residues. CDR3 amino acids: CASRSTSVTGELFF. The CDR3, as DNA: TGTGCCAGCAGAAGTACTAGCGTGACCGGGGAGCTGTTTTTT.

V and J are TRBV6-5 and TRBJ1-1; a weak D match, TRBD1 (6 bases). The CDR3 has 14 residues. Trimming shortened V by 6 bases and J by 8 bases, and 19 bases separated the two germline ends. The V gene's germline CDR1 is MNHEY and CDR2 SVGAGI. In nucleotides, the CDR3 is TGTGCCAGCAGACCCACAGGGTCCGTTTTGGAAGCTTTCTTT. The encoded protein is CASRPTGSVLEAFF.

This clone was counted once. The identical CDR3 is also encoded by other nucleotide sequences in the sample. This sequence joins TRBV19 and TRBJ1-1, with TRBD1 matching 12 bases. CDR3 size: 14 residues. The trim removed 5 bases at V and 5 bases at J, leaving 3 bases unmatched. Germline values: CDR1 LNHDA, CDR2 SQIVND (reference sequence). The CDR3, as DNA: TGTGCCAGTAGTCCGGGACAGGGGGCAACTGAAGCTTTCTTT. Translation: CASSPGQGATEAFF. The full variable domain, with the rest looked up from reference TRBV19 and TRBJ1-1, is DGGITQSPKYLFRKEGQNVTLSCEQNLNHDAMYWYRQDPGQGLRLIYYSQIVNDFQKGDIAEGYSVSREKKESFPLTVTSAQKNPTAFYLCASSPGQGATEAFFGQGTRLTVV.

The J gene is TRBJ1-3, the V gene TRBV2, with 7 bases fitting TRBD1. The CDR3 extends over 16 amino acids. The V and J ends lost 4 bases and 0 bases, in that order; junction bases with no gene match: 6. Germline CDR1 reads SNHLY; CDR2 reads FYNNEI. CDR3 region: CASSGQGLASGNTIYF. The DNA of the CDR3 is TGTGCCAGCAGTGGACAGGGACTAGCCTCTGGAAACACCATATATTTT.

This clone appeared once. V is TRBV2 and J is TRBJ1-2, with D perhaps TRBD1 (5 bases). The V gene's germline CDR1 is SNHLY and CDR2 FYNNEI. The CDR3 is 14 residues long. With 3 bases removed from V and 1 base from J, the gap between germline ends came to 9 bases. CDR3 protein: CASSDQGDNYGYTF. The CDR3 DNA reads as TGTGCCAGCAGTGACCAGGGTGATAACTATGGCTACACCTTC.

CDR3 DNA sequence: TGTGCCAGCAGTCCCGGGGACAGGGTATTGGCAAAACTGTTTTTT. It is translated as CASSPGDRVLAKLFF. The chain is built from TRBV6-5 and TRBJ1-4; 9 nucleotides line up with TRBD1. After removal of 5 bases from V and 10 bases from J, the junction contained 11 bases not matched to a gene. This CDR3 spans 15 amino acids. Germline lookup yields CDR1 MNHEY and CDR2 SVGAGI.

The rearrangement links TRBV28 to TRBJ2-7; possibly TRBD1 for D (5 bases). The CDR3 covers 12 residues. In germline, CDR1 is MDHEN, CDR2 SYDVKM. V was cut by 7 bases and J by 5 bases, with 12 bases left in between. CDR3 protein: CASTGNFDEQYF. The CDR3 DNA is TGTGCCAGCACAGGGAATTTCGACGAGCAGTACTTC.

This clone was recorded only once. The V gene is TRBV5-1, the J gene TRBJ2-1; 10 positions match TRBD2. The length of the CDR3 is 16 residues. Trimming took 1 base from V and 9 from J; bases not matched to a gene: 10. Germline V gives CDR1 SGHRS, CDR2 YFSETQ. DNA for the CDR3: TGCGCCAGCAGCTTGTCGGGACTAGCGTTTGTAAGTGAGCAGTTCTTC. This translates into CASSLSGLAFVSEQFF.

V usage is TRBV27 and J usage is TRBJ2-1; maybe TRBD2 (7 bases). Germline lookup yields CDR1 MNHEY and CDR2 SMNVEV (reference sequence). This CDR3 spans 19 amino acids. The V end lost 1 base, the J end lost 6 bases, and 25 bases lay between the germline ends. CDR3 DNA sequence: TGTGCCAGCAGTTTATTTCAATGGGGTCGGGGGGCGATGGGCAATGAGCAGTTCTTC. Protein product: CASSLFQWGRGAMGNEQFF.

For the CDR3, the DNA is TGCGCCAGCAGCTTGGCGGCGACAGGGGACAGCACAGATACGCAGTATTTT. Its translation is CASSLAATGDSTDTQYF. The gene calls are TRBV5-1 and TRBJ2-3; TRBD1 agrees at 8 bases. Per germline, CDR1 SGHRS and CDR2 YFSETQ. Losses at the gene ends were 0 bases for V and 0 bases for J; bases not matched to a gene: 6. The CDR3 runs 17 residues.

J is TRBJ2-7 and V is TRBV6-1; D possibly corresponds to TRBD2 (6 bases). V was cut by 7 bases and J by 5 bases, with 18 bases left in between. CDR1 and CDR2 (germline): MNHNS, SASEGT. This CDR3 has 14 residues. CDR3 in amino acids: CASTDPRGSNEQYF. The CDR3 bases are TGTGCCAGCACGGACCCCCGGGGGTCGAACGAGCAGTACTTC.

V is TRBV6-5 and J is TRBJ1-4; the match to TRBD1 covers 8 bases. Trimming removed 5 bases from V and 4 bases from J; junction bases left unmatched: 3. Germline CDR1 and CDR2: MNHEY and SVGAGI. This CDR3 contains 14 residues. The CDR3 here is CASSLGQGNEKLFF. The CDR3 DNA reads as TGTGCCAGCAGTCTCGGACAGGGTAATGAAAAACTGTTTTTT.

The V call is TRBV5-6, the J call TRBJ2-5, with 10 bases lining up with TRBD2. Germline V lookup: CDR1 SGHDT, CDR2 YYEEEE. This CDR3 comprises 16 residues. The ends lost 0 bases at V and 1 base at J; junction bases unmatched: 3. In DNA form, the CDR3 reads TGTGCCAGCAGCTTGGGAAGCGGGGGGGTCCAAGAGACCCAGTACTTC. Protein: CASSLGSGGVQETQYF.

This chain links TRBV30 with TRBJ1-5; TRBD1 matches 7 bases. V gave up 0 bases and J gave up 6 bases; unmatched junction bases: 14. Germline CDR1 is GTSNPN and CDR2 is SVGIG (reference sequence). The CDR3 extends over 17 amino acids. CDR3 in amino acids: CAWSVKGGLGEVQPQHF. DNA for the CDR3: TGTGCCTGGAGTGTAAAAGGGGGCCTGGGTGAGGTTCAGCCCCAGCATTTT.

The V gene is TRBV10-3, the J gene TRBJ2-3; 11 nucleotides agree with TRBD2. The CDR3 has 18 amino acids. Germline V gene sequence: CDR1 ENHRY, CDR2 SYGVKD. V shed 6 bases, J shed 1 base, and the junction held 12 bases outside the gene matches. For the CDR3, the DNA is TGTGCCATCAGATCGGTAGCGGGGGGGCGGTTGGGCACAGATACGCAGTATTTT. Translated: CAIRSVAGGRLGTDTQYF.

The chain recombines TRBV4-3 with TRBJ2-1, with D perhaps matching TRBD2 (7 bases). Trimming pared 4 bases from V and 8 bases from J, leaving 15 bases between. CDR1 and CDR2 (germline): LGHNA, YSLEER. CDR3 length: 14 amino acids. CDR3 protein: CASSRGGGSDEQFF. DNA of the CDR3: TGCGCCAGCAGCCGGGGCGGGGGCAGCGATGAGCAGTTCTTC.

The CDR3 sequence: CASSVGSGNEQYF. The CDR3 region has the DNA TGTGCCAGCAGCGTAGGATCAGGGAACGAGCAGTACTTC. The gene calls are TRBV9 and TRBJ2-7, with a possible D match to TRBD1 (5 bases). The CDR3 sequence is 13 residues long. V shed 0 bases and J shed 5 bases, with 9 bases lying between them. The V gene's germline CDR1 is SGDLS and CDR2 YYNGEE. Drawing the rest from reference TRBV9 and TRBJ2-7, the complete variable domain is DSGVTQTPKHLITATGQRVTLRCSPRSGDLSVYWYQQSLDQGLQFLIQYYNGEERAKGNILERFSAQQFPDLHSELNLSSLELGDSALYFCASSVGSGNEQYFGPGTRLTVT.

The DNA for the CDR3 is TGTGCCAGAAGCTTCGGTAGGTTCGGGAATCAGCCCCAGCATTTT. Residues: CARSFGRFGNQPQHF. The chain carries TRBV5-3 and TRBJ1-5; D call uncertain. TRBV5-3 is identified as an open reading frame with a role that is uncertain. Trimming cost V 2 bases and J 4 bases, with 13 bases left between them. The CDR3 length is 15 residues.

This clone occurred once. This chain connects TRBV10-3 to TRBJ1-1, with a tentative D call TRBD1 (6 bases). Trimming took 10 bases from V and 0 from J, leaving 18 bases between them. From germline, CDR1 is ENHRY and CDR2 SYGVKD. The CDR3 contains 15 residues. The CDR3 DNA is TGTGCCACCTCTTTGACAGGCACTATGAACACTGAAGCTTTCTTT. Translating it yields CATSLTGTMNTEAFF.

This chain uses TRBV28 with TRBJ2-7; 9 nucleotides align to TRBD2. This CDR3 comprises 14 residues. CDR1 and CDR2 (germline): MDHEN, SYDVKM. Trimming cost V 6 bases and J 0 bases; bases outside gene matches: 3. CDR3 sequence: CASRSGLASYEQYF. The CDR3, as DNA: TGTGCCAGCAGGTCGGGACTAGCCTCCTACGAGCAGTACTTC.

The chain recombines TRBV30 with TRBJ1-5, with TRBD1 as a possible D gene (6 bases). This CDR3 has 13 residues. The germline V and J ends were trimmed by 5 bases and 5 bases, with 13 bases remaining between them. Germline loops: CDR1 GTSNPN, CDR2 SVGIG (reference sequence). This chain's CDR3 is CAWGAGDDQPQHF. In DNA form, the CDR3 reads TGTGCCTGGGGGGCAGGGGACGATCAGCCCCAGCATTTT.

The chain couples TRBV12-5 to TRBJ1-1; possibly TRBD1 for D (5 bases). Germline loops: CDR1 LGHNT, CDR2 FRNRAP. This CDR3 comprises 13 residues. V shed 6 bases and J shed 3 bases, with 11 bases lying between them. This CDR3 is CASGADTYTEAFF. The CDR3, as DNA: TGTGCTAGTGGGGCGGACACGTACACTGAAGCTTTCTTT.

V is TRBV9 and J is TRBJ2-3, with 9 bases matching TRBD2. Germline trimming cut 0 bases from V and 2 bases from J; bases unmatched to any gene: 7. This CDR3 is 17 amino acids long. The germline gives CDR1 SGDLS, CDR2 YYNGEE. The CDR3 nucleotides read TGTGCCAGCAGCGTAGGGAATAGCGGGGGCCTCACAGATACGCAGTATTTT. Translation gives CASSVGNSGGLTDTQYF. Supplemented by reference TRBV9 and TRBJ2-3, the full variable domain reads DSGVTQTPKHLITATGQRVTLRCSPRSGDLSVYWYQQSLDQGLQFLIQYYNGEERAKGNILERFSAQQFPDLHSELNLSSLELGDSALYFCASSVGNSGGLTDTQYFGPGTRLTVL.

This sequence joins TRBV30 and TRBJ2-7; 8 bases agree with TRBD1. The germline CDR1 and CDR2 sequences are GTSNPN and SVGIG (reference sequence). This CDR3 has 12 residues. V gave up 5 bases and J gave up 4 bases; unmatched junction bases: 4. In nucleotides, the CDR3 is TGTGCCTGGGGACAGGGAGTGTACGAGCAGTACTTC. Translation gives CAWGQGVYEQYF.